These T cell receptor beta chains were read from a single sample in a study of graft-versus-host responses after intestinal transplantation. Generated by immunoSEQ multiplex PCR, the TCRdb table keeps only in-frame clones and is missing some. The sample yields approximately 12,000 clones, over 70% seen once. The sample here was PBMCs, taken approximately 120 days after transplant. These receptors were collected from a human patient who received an intestinal transplant, so some T cells may come from the graft donor. CDR3s include the opening cysteine and the closing phenylalanine or tryptophan. The D gene is left open where the match is weak. Some rows have no size entry. The others give once, few or many, or a class for an expanded clone.

v_call	j_call	clone_size	d_call	cdr3_nt	cdr3_aa
TRBV19	TRBJ2-2	-	-	TGTGCCACCCGTCGGGCAGCGAACACCGGGGAGCTGTTTTTT	CATRRAANTGELFF
TRBV27	TRBJ2-7	-	-	TGTGCCAGCAGTTTGGCCCCCTCAGGCTACGAGCAGTACTTC	CASSLAPSGYEQYF
TRBV7-9	TRBJ2-5	once	-	TGTGCCAGCAGCTTATTGGGGCATAAAGAGACCCAGTACTTC	CASSLLGHKETQYF
TRBV5-1	TRBJ1-1	-	-	TGCGCCAGCTCCACGGCGGTCGCGAACACTGAAGCTTTCTTT	CASSTAVANTEAFF
TRBV6-6	TRBJ2-7	-	-	TGTGCCGTGGGGACCTACGAGCAGTACTTC	CAVGTYEQYF
TRBV9	TRBJ2-1	-	-	TGTGCCAGCAGCGTAGGCGGAGGATACAATGAGCAGTTCTTC	CASSVGGGYNEQFF
TRBV9	TRBJ2-2	-	TRBD1	TGTGCCAGCAGCGAAGGACAGGGCCGGACCGGGGAACTGTTTTTT	CASSEGQGRTGELFF
TRBV5-4	TRBJ1-1	-	-	TGTGCCAGCAGCATAGACAGGAACACTGAAGCTTTCTTT	CASSIDRNTEAFF
TRBV27	TRBJ2-5	-	TRBD1	TGTGCCAGCAGTTTCCCCGGACAGGACAAATTAGAAGAGACCCAGTACTTC	CASSFPGQDKLEETQYF
TRBV5-8	TRBJ2-1	-	-	TGTGCCAGCAGCTTTAGTGCTGGGAATGAGCAGTTCTTC	CASSFSAGNEQFF
TRBV5-1	TRBJ2-7	-	TRBD1	TGCGCCAGCAGCTTGGGTGGGACAGGGGTCTACGAGCAGTACTTC	CASSLGGTGVYEQYF
TRBV5-1	TRBJ2-3	-	TRBD2	TGCGCCAGCAGCGGGACTAGCGGGAGGGCAGATACGCAGTATTTT	CASSGTSGRADTQYF
TRBV27	TRBJ2-3	-	-	TGTGCCAGCAGTCCCCGGGGATTTTTAAGGACAGATACGCAGTATTTT	CASSPRGFLRTDTQYF
TRBV27	TRBJ1-5	once	-	TGTGCCAGCAGTTTCATCGACGGACTTAATAGCAATCAGCCCCAGCATTTT	CASSFIDGLNSNQPQHF
TRBV7-8	TRBJ2-7	-	-	TGTGCCAGCAGCCAGACAACGTCGGGGGAGCAGTACTTC	CASSQTTSGEQYF
TRBV9	TRBJ2-3	-	-	TGTGCCAGCAGCGTAGGACTAGGGTCAGGGGCAGATACGCAGTATTTT	CASSVGLGSGADTQYF
TRBV5-4	TRBJ2-7	-	-	TGTGCCAGCAGGGGACAGGCAGAGGGGGGGGAGCAGTACTTC	CASRGQAEGGEQYF
TRBV10-2	TRBJ1-1	-	TRBD1	TGCGCCAGCAGGGGACAGGGGGCGAACACTGAAGCTTTCTTT	CASRGQGANTEAFF
TRBV27	TRBJ2-3	-	TRBD2	TGTGCCAGCAGTCCCCGAGCGGGAAGCACAGATACGCAGTATTTT	CASSPRAGSTDTQYF
TRBV19	TRBJ2-2	-	-	TGTGCCAGTAGCCAGGGTGATAGCCGTCGAGAGCTGTTTTTT	CASSQGDSRRELFF
TRBV29-1	TRBJ2-5	-	TRBD1	TGCAGCGTCGAACCGGGACAGGGACAAGGGTACCAAGAGACCCAGTACTTC	CSVEPGQGQGYQETQYF
TRBV15	TRBJ2-5	-	-	TGTGCCACCAGCCTGGGCTTATCACTTCAAGAGACCCAGTACTTC	CATSLGLSLQETQYF
TRBV5-1	TRBJ2-7	few	TRBD1	TGCGCCAGCAGCTTCCAGACAGGGGGGTACGAGCAGTACTTC	CASSFQTGGYEQYF
TRBV10-3	TRBJ2-7	-	-	TGTGCCATCAGTGAGTCGACGGGATTGTCCTACGAGCAGTACTTC	CAISESTGLSYEQYF
TRBV6-5	TRBJ1-2	-	-	TGTGCCAGCAGTGAAATGGGGTTTGGCTATGGCTACACCTTC	CASSEMGFGYGYTF
TRBV19	TRBJ2-1	-	-	TGTGCCAGTAGTATCACGGGAGAGCAGTTCTTC	CASSITGEQFF
TRBV6-4	TRBJ2-1	-	TRBD2	TGTGCCAGCAGTGAACTAGCGGGAGGCTACAATGAGCAGTTCTTC	CASSELAGGYNEQFF
TRBV9	TRBJ2-7	-	-	TGTGCCAGCAGCTCAAACCCTACAACAGGGCTCTCCTACGAGCAGTACTTC	CASSSNPTTGLSYEQYF
TRBV4-1	TRBJ1-6	-	-	TGCGCCAGCAGCCAAGACGATTCAGAGATCCTTCACTTT	CASSQDDSEILHF
TRBV11-2	TRBJ2-7	-	-	TGTGCCAGCAGCTTAGGAGGGGGGGCAGGGGGCCCCTACGAGCAGTACTTC	CASSLGGGAGGPYEQYF
TRBV11-3	TRBJ2-1	-	-	TGTGCCAGCAGCTTAGCTTTCAGCGGAGGTTACTACAATGAGCAGTTCTTC	CASSLAFSGGYYNEQFF
TRBV13	TRBJ2-7	once	TRBD1	TGTGCCAGCGGACAGGGTAGCTACGAGCAGTACTTC	CASGQGSYEQYF
TRBV7-9	TRBJ2-3	-	-	TGTGCCAGCAGCTCGACTAGAGGGGGTGATACGCAGTATTTT	CASSSTRGGDTQYF
TRBV9	TRBJ2-2	once	TRBD2	TGTGCCAGCAGCGTGCCGACTAGCGCCAAGAACACCGGGGAGCTGTTTTTT	CASSVPTSAKNTGELFF
TRBV7-8	TRBJ1-2	-	-	TGTGCCAGCAGCTTAGGGACACGGGGCGTCAGTGGCTACACCTTC	CASSLGTRGVSGYTF
TRBV6-1	TRBJ2-3	-	-	TGTGCCACCTACATCACAGATACGCAGTATTTT	CATYITDTQYF
TRBV11-2	TRBJ2-1	-	TRBD1	TGTGCCAGCAGCCCTAACAGGGGCACCTACAATGAGCAGTTCTTC	CASSPNRGTYNEQFF
TRBV4-1	TRBJ1-2	-	TRBD1	TGCGCCAGCAGCCAACAGGACAGGCATGGCTACACCTTC	CASSQQDRHGYTF
TRBV5-1	TRBJ1-5	few	-	TGCGCCAGCAGCTTACAAGGGGCGAATCAGCCCCAGCATTTT	CASSLQGANQPQHF
TRBV6-4	TRBJ2-1	few	TRBD2	TGTGCCAGCAGTGAAGCGGGGGCAAACAATGAGCAGTTCTTC	CASSEAGANNEQFF
TRBV30	TRBJ2-5	-	TRBD1	TGTGCCTGGCGGACAGGGGCTAACTTCAAAGAGACCCAGTACTTC	CAWRTGANFKETQYF
TRBV20-1	TRBJ2-1	-	-	TGCAGTGCTAGACTAGTGAATGAGCAGTTCTTC	CSARLVNEQFF
TRBV5-4	TRBJ2-7	-	TRBD2	TGTGCCAGCAGGACGGGACTAGCGGATACCTACGAGCAGTACTTC	CASRTGLADTYEQYF
TRBV11-2	TRBJ2-7	-	-	TGTGCCAGCAGCCAAGGCCTCTCTGGGACTCCTATAAGCTACGAGCAGTACTTC	CASSQGLSGTPISYEQYF
TRBV5-6	TRBJ2-1	-	-	TGTGCCAGCACCTCAGGGCCGGACGGCTACAATGAGCAGTTCTTC	CASTSGPDGYNEQFF
TRBV2	TRBJ2-4	-	-	TGTGCCAGTAACCGGGTGCAGCCTGGAAGGGCCAAAAACATTCAGTACTTC	CASNRVQPGRAKNIQYF
TRBV4-2	TRBJ2-5	few	-	TGTGCCAGCAGCCAAGAGGGTGAACGGGGGATGGAGACCCAGTACTTC	CASSQEGERGMETQYF
TRBV29-1	TRBJ2-3	-	TRBD2	TGCAGCGGCTCGGGGACTAGCGGGACGACAGATACGCAGTATTTT	CSGSGTSGTTDTQYF
TRBV6-4	TRBJ2-3	few	TRBD2	TGTGCCAGCAGTGAGACTAGCGGGGGCACAGATACGCAGTATTTT	CASSETSGGTDTQYF
TRBV21-1	TRBJ1-1	-	-	TGTGCCAGCAGATGTAACGTAGCTACACAAATTCGCACTGAAGCTTTCTTC	CASRCNVATQIRTEAFF
TRBV7-7	TRBJ2-2	-	-	TGTGCTAGCAGGTCCGGGACTAACACCGGGGAGCTGTTTTTT	CASRSGTNTGELFF
TRBV19	TRBJ1-2	few	-	TGTGCCAGTAGTATGGGCAGAGAGGGCTATGGCTACACCTTC	CASSMGREGYGYTF
TRBV7-9	TRBJ2-1	-	-	TGTGCCAGCACCGTGTCCGTTACCCACTACAATGAGCAGTTCTTC	CASTVSVTHYNEQFF
TRBV28	TRBJ2-7	-	TRBD1	TGTGCCAGCAGTTTTGGACAGGGCCTCGTCTGGGACTACGAGCAGTACTTC	CASSFGQGLVWDYEQYF
TRBV7-6	TRBJ2-3	-	-	TGTGCCAGCAGCCCCTCGGACACAGATACGCAGTATTTT	CASSPSDTDTQYF
TRBV6-9	TRBJ1-2	-	-	TGTGCCAGCAGTTGGGGCTATGGCTACACCTTC	CASSWGYGYTF
TRBV6-1	TRBJ2-2	few	-	TGTGCCAGCAGTGTGTGGGGGTGGGGAACCGGGGAGCTGTTTTTT	CASSVWGWGTGELFF
TRBV23-1	TRBJ1-5	-	TRBD1	TGCGCCAGCAGCCACCGGGACAGGGACTATAGCAATCAGCCCCAGCATTTT	CASSHRDRDYSNQPQHF
TRBV5-1	TRBJ2-3	-	TRBD2	TGCGCCAGCAGCTTGGGACTAGCGGGAGGGCCAGATACGCAGTATTTT	CASSLGLAGGPDTQYF